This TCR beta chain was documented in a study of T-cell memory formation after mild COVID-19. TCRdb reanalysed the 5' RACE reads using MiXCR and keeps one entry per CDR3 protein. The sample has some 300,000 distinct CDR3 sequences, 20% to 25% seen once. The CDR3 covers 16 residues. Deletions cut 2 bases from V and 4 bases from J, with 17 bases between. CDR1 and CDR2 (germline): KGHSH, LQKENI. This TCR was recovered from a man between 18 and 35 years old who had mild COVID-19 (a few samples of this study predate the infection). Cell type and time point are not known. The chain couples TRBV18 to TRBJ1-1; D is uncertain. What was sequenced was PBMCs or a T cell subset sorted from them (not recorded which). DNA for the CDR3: TGTGCCAGCTCACCAATATCCCCCAGTGGGCTCACTGAAGCTTTCTTT. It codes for CASSPISPSGLTEAFF.